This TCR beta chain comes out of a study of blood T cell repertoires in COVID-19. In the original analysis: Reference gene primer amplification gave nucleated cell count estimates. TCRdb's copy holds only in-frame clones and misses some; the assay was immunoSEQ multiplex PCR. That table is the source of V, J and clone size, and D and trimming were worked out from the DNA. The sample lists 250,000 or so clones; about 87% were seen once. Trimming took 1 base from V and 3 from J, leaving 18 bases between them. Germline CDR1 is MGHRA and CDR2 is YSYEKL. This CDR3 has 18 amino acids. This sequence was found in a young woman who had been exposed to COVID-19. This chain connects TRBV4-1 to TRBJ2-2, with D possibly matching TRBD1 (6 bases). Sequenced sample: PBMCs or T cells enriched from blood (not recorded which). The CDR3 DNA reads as TGCGCCAGCAGCCAAGGGACAGTACAATTGGCGTACACCGGGGAGCTGTTTTTT. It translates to CASSQGTVQLAYTGELFF.